These 27 T cell receptor beta chains came from one sample sequenced in a study of cytomegalovirus exposure and HLA in healthy donors. This PCR relied on a set of 60 Vbeta primers and 13 Jbeta primers. Produced via immunoSEQ multiplex PCR; TCRdb's table is partial and in-frame only. This sample has roughly 180,000 clones, with less than 90% found just once. What was sequenced was PBMCs. The source of these receptors is a woman aged 50 to 65 in good health and CMV-seropositive.

V usage is TRBV7-9 and J usage is TRBJ2-5, with D perhaps matching TRBD1 (5 bases). V dropped 7 bases and J dropped 1 base, with 22 bases sitting between them. CDR3 length equals 17 residues. Germline V gene lookup returns CDR1 SEHNR and CDR2 FQNEAQ (reference sequence). The CDR3 nucleotides read TGTGCCAGCAAACCGAGGATGGGTAGGGGAAGCCAAGAGACCCAGTACTTC. It yields the protein CASKPRMGRGSQETQYF.

V and J are TRBV7-3 and TRBJ1-5; D is perhaps TRBD1 (6 bases). The CDR3 runs to 14 residues. V was clipped by 2 bases and J by 3 bases, with 8 bases between them. The germline CDR1 and CDR2 sequences are SGHTA and FQGTGA. CDR3 nucleotide sequence: TGTGCCAGCAGCTTATACAGGGTCAATCAGCCCCAGCATTTT. Protein product: CASSLYRVNQPQHF.

The J gene is TRBJ1-2, the V gene TRBV7-2; 7 bases are a match to TRBD1. The CDR3 is 14 residues long. CDR1 is SGHTA, CDR2 FQGNSA, per germline. V trimming: 4 bases; J trimming: 7 bases; junction bases outside the gene matches: 9. The CDR3 sequence: CASSYPDRVAGYTF. The DNA for the CDR3 is TGTGCCAGCAGCTACCCAGACAGGGTGGCTGGCTACACCTTC.

V gene TRBV28 combines with J gene TRBJ1-2; D is possibly TRBD1 (5 bases). Trimming took off 3 bases at V and 4 bases at J, with 12 bases between the two ends. Germline assignment: CDR1 MDHEN and CDR2 SYDVKM. This CDR3 contains 14 residues. The CDR3 DNA follows: TGTGCCAGCAGTTTGGATAGGGGCTCCTATGGCTACACCTTC. Translated: CASSLDRGSYGYTF.

V usage is TRBV27 and J usage is TRBJ2-1; 12 positions match TRBD2. The CDR3 length is 17 residues. Trimming at V came to 6 bases and at J to 0 bases, leaving 6 bases not matched to a gene. From germline, CDR1 is MNHEY and CDR2 SMNVEV (reference sequence). The CDR3 region is CASRLGTSGYSYNEQFF. CDR3 coding DNA: TGTGCCAGCAGGCTCGGGACTAGCGGGTACTCCTACAATGAGCAGTTCTTC.

V usage is TRBV19 and J usage is TRBJ2-1; TRBD2 matches at 9 bases. CDR1 is LNHDA, CDR2 SQIVND, per germline (reference sequence). V dropped 5 bases and J dropped 7; count of bases not matched to a gene: 15. The CDR3 spans 17 residues. The CDR3 loop is CASSLQRAGGPLNEQFF. The CDR3, as DNA: TGTGCCAGTAGTCTCCAGAGGGCGGGAGGGCCTTTAAATGAGCAGTTCTTC.

This chain connects TRBV19 to TRBJ2-7, with TRBD2 identical over 15 bases. The CDR3 is 16 residues long. J gave up 2 bases and V 5 bases, and 4 bases lay outside the gene matches. The germline V gene encodes CDR1 LNHDA and CDR2 SQIVND (reference sequence). In nucleotides, the CDR3 is TGTGCCAGTAGTCGAGGGACTAGCGGGAGGACCTACGAGCAGTACTTC. Translating gives CASSRGTSGRTYEQYF.

The genes are TRBV19 and TRBJ1-2; D may be TRBD1 (6 bases). V was clipped by 6 bases and J by 3 bases, with 11 bases between them. The CDR3 is made up of 13 amino acids. CDR1 is LNHDA, CDR2 SQIVND, per germline (reference sequence). CDR3 bases: TGTGCCAGTAGGATTGAGGGGGACTATGGCTACACCTTC. Encoded protein: CASRIEGDYGYTF.

The CDR3, as DNA: TGTGCCAGCAGTGACTTGGGACAGGGAAATCGCGAGCAGTACTTC. Its protein is CASSDLGQGNREQYF. The chain carries TRBV2 and TRBJ2-7, with 9 bases fitting TRBD1. The CDR3 has 15 residues. With V trimmed by 3 bases and J by 6 bases, 9 bases remained unmatched. Per the germline V gene, CDR1 is SNHLY and CDR2 is FYNNEI.

The chain is built from TRBV10-3 and TRBJ2-3, with TRBD2 matching 10 bases. Losses at the gene ends were 6 bases for V and 5 bases for J; bases not matched to a gene: 14. The CDR3 is 17 amino acids. Germline V gives CDR1 ENHRY, CDR2 SYGVKD. CDR3 in amino acids: CAIRDSSGRLNLDTQYF. The DNA of the CDR3 is TGTGCCATCAGGGATAGTAGCGGGAGGCTCAATCTAGATACGCAGTATTTT.

This chain uses TRBV28 with TRBJ1-1; 7 bases are shared with TRBD1. Germline CDR1 reads MDHEN; CDR2 reads SYDVKM. J was trimmed by 5 bases and V by 2 bases; bases with no gene match: 8. CDR3 size: 15 residues. The CDR3 DNA is TGTGCCAGCAGTTTACACGGGACAGTAAAGACTGAAGCTTTCTTT. It is translated as CASSLHGTVKTEAFF.

This clone was recorded only once. This sequence joins TRBV9 and TRBJ2-3; D might be TRBD2 (6 bases). V was clipped by 0 bases and J by 5 bases, with 10 bases between them. Per germline, CDR1 SGDLS and CDR2 YYNGEE. This CDR3 spans 14 amino acids. The CDR3 DNA is TGTGCCAGCAGCGTAGCTACGCGGGAAGATACGCAGTATTTT. Its translation is CASSVATREDTQYF.

The chain carries TRBV9 and TRBJ2-2; D gene ambiguous. The length of the CDR3 is 13 residues. Germline assignment: CDR1 SGDLS and CDR2 YYNGEE. The V end lost 0 bases, the J end lost 7 bases, and 7 bases lay between the germline ends. The CDR3 coding sequence is TGTGCCAGCAGCGTAGTTTCGGGCGGGGAGCTGTTTTTT. This translates into CASSVVSGGELFF.

V is TRBV6-5 and J is TRBJ2-5; 12 bases are a match to TRBD2. Trimming removed 4 bases from V and 7 bases from J; junction bases left unmatched: 10. The CDR3 sequence is 16 residues long. The V gene's germline CDR1 is MNHEY and CDR2 SVGAGI. The CDR3, as DNA: TGTGCCAGCAGTTCCCGGACTAGCGGGGTCCGTGGGACCCAGTACTTC. This codes for CASSSRTSGVRGTQYF.

The rearrangement links TRBV2 to TRBJ2-3; 12 bases map to TRBD2. The V and J ends lost 5 bases and 9 bases, in that order; junction bases with no gene match: 9. The CDR3 spans 15 residues. Germline CDR1 reads SNHLY; CDR2 reads FYNNEI. CDR3 nucleotides: TGTGCCAGCAGTACCCGGACTAGCGGGAAAGAGACGCAGTATTTT. Translating gives CASSTRTSGKETQYF.

The sample holds a few counts of this clone. This chain links TRBV13 with TRBJ1-1; 10 nucleotides line up with TRBD1. Germline CDR1 PRHDT, CDR2 FYEKMQ (reference sequence). The CDR3 runs 13 residues. Trimming cost V 3 bases and J 11 bases; bases outside gene matches: 6. CDR3 amino acids: CASSFTGTGAAFF. The CDR3 nucleotides are TGTGCCAGCAGCTTCACCGGGACAGGGGCGGCTTTCTTT.

The chain carries TRBV19 and TRBJ1-2, with 7 bases aligning to TRBD1. The ends lost 6 bases at V and 2 bases at J; junction bases unmatched: 12. Germline lookup yields CDR1 LNHDA and CDR2 SQIVND (reference sequence). The length of the CDR3 is 16 residues. CDR3 DNA: TGTGCCAGTAGAGGTGAGGACAGGAGGGGAAACTATGGCTACACCTTC. It translates to CASRGEDRRGNYGYTF.

The genes are TRBV6-6 and TRBJ2-3; D may be TRBD2 (6 bases). This CDR3 is 14 amino acids long. V lost 5 bases and J lost 11, with 20 bases in between. Germline V gives CDR1 MNHNY, CDR2 SVGAGI (reference sequence). The DNA of the CDR3 is TGTGCCAGCAGTCCGACGGACGGTCCCGGGGGGCAGTATTTT. Its protein product is CASSPTDGPGGQYF.

The chain couples TRBV4-3 to TRBJ2-3; D uncertain. Trimming pared 0 bases from V and 2 bases from J, leaving 9 bases between. CDR1 and CDR2 from the germline V gene are LGHNA and YSLEER. CDR3 length: 15 residues. The CDR3 bases are TGCGCCAGCAGCCAAGAAAACAGTGACACAGATACGCAGTATTTT. Translation: CASSQENSDTDTQYF.

The rearrangement links TRBV7-9 to TRBJ1-1; 7 positions match TRBD1. The CDR3 sequence is 15 residues long. CDR1 and CDR2 from the germline V gene are SEHNR and FQNEAQ (reference sequence). V gave up 5 bases and J gave up 0 bases; unmatched junction bases: 6. The CDR3 bases are TGTGCCAGCAGCGTATCAGGGGGTTTGAACACTGAAGCTTTCTTT. As protein: CASSVSGGLNTEAFF.

The chain joins TRBV11-1 to TRBJ2-5; D unclear. The CDR3 totals 14 residues. Germline V gene data show CDR1 as SGHAT and CDR2 as FQDESV (reference sequence). V was clipped by 5 bases and J by 5 bases, with 15 bases between them. CDR3 in DNA: TGTGCCAGCAGCAGAGACGGGTTTGAGGAGACCCAGTACTTC. This gives the protein CASSRDGFEETQYF.

This clone was counted a single time. This sequence joins TRBV2 and TRBJ1-2; unclear D gene. CDR3 length: 14 residues. Trimming pared 4 bases from V and 4 bases from J, leaving 13 bases between. Germline V gene sequence: CDR1 SNHLY, CDR2 FYNNEI. CDR3 nucleotide sequence: TGTGCCAGCAGTGTCCCCGCAGGCAGCTATGGCTACACCTTC. As protein: CASSVPAGSYGYTF.

This clone was detected only once. The CDR3 loop is CASSFGDRDYGYTF. CDR3 coding DNA: TGCGCCAGCTCATTTGGGGACAGAGACTATGGCTACACCTTC. The chain couples TRBV5-1 to TRBJ1-2; 7 bases match TRBD1. The junction had 9 bases not matched to a gene; V was cut back by 7 bases and J by 3 bases. CDR1 and CDR2 (germline): SGHRS, YFSETQ. The CDR3 runs 14 residues. The full variable domain, completed using reference TRBV5-1 and TRBJ1-2, is KAGVTQTPRYLIKTRGQQVTLSCSPISGHRSVSWYQQTPGQGLQFLFEYFSETQRNKGNFPGRFSGRQFSNSRSEMNVSTLELGDSALYLCASSFGDRDYGYTFGSGTRLTVV.

The chain employs TRBV7-2 and TRBJ2-1, with TRBD2 matching 11 bases. The CDR3 runs to 16 residues. V gave up 5 bases and J gave up 7 bases; unmatched junction bases: 10. Germline V gene data show CDR1 as SGHTA and CDR2 as FQGNSA. The CDR3 region has the DNA TGTGCCAGCAGCCCCTGGGCTAGCGGGGGGTATAATGAGCAGTTCTTC. Amino acids: CASSPWASGGYNEQFF.

This clone was seen only once. The chain is built from TRBV5-1 and TRBJ1-2; TRBD1 aligns across 12 bases. V shed 4 bases and J 6 bases; nucleotides not matched to a gene: 13. This CDR3 region has 17 residues. Germline lookup yields CDR1 SGHRS and CDR2 YFSETQ. The CDR3 spells CASSLQGDRGRLNGYTF. CDR3 DNA: TGCGCCAGCAGCCTCCAAGGGGACAGGGGGCGCTTGAATGGCTACACCTTC.

In this sample, this clone turned up a few times. J is TRBJ1-1 and V is TRBV9; 10 bases are a match to TRBD1. Germline V CDR1 and CDR2: SGDLS, YYNGEE. The V gene end was trimmed by 5 bases and the J gene end by 7 bases; junction bases not matched to a gene: 2. CDR3 length: 12 residues. CDR3 sequence (DNA): TGTGCCAGCAGGGGACAGGGGAGTGAAGCTTTCTTT. Amino acids: CASRGQGSEAFF.

This rearrangement joins TRBV28 to TRBJ2-4; no clear D. The CDR3 is made up of 14 amino acids. The V end was cut by 7 bases, the J end by 1 base, with 11 bases between. The germline CDR1 and CDR2 sequences are MDHEN and SYDVKM. Here the CDR3 DNA reads TGTGCCAGCACAAACGGCAGGGCCAAAAACATTCAGTACTTC. It specifies CASTNGRAKNIQYF.